Here is one T cell receptor (beta chain) with its context. This clonotype has a count of ten or more. Its target antigen remains unknown. Per-base qualities were not stored, and no clone one base away is much larger. The data were taken from a study of breast tumors, draining lymph nodes, adjacent tissues (dated by TCRdb to 2016 to 2017). Regarding the study in general: The study compared TCR beta repertoires across tumor, adjacent nontumor tissue and axillary lymph nodes from breast cancer patients. The study aimed to assess the relationships and possible T-cell exchange between tumor, surrounding tissue and draining lymph node repertoires in human breast cancer.

On the study overall, not on this receptor specifically: The study presented the conclusion that tumor T cells originate in lymph nodes as consistent with a hypothesis, not as something directly demonstrated. Tumors showed preferential V and J gene usage, and their T-cell repertoire diversity fell below that of lymph nodes yet above that of nontumor tissue. In luminal-like breast cancer, tumor and nontumor tissue repertoires resembled each other significantly more than in basal-like breast cancer. The data were considered consistent with the idea that most tumor T cells come from the lymph node and then expand in tumor tissue.

The reads were generated on an Illumina HiSeq 2000. Multiplex PCR amplification was used to build the TCR beta chain libraries. The amplified TCR beta chain products were analyzed by high-throughput sequencing. TCRdb applied fastp at Q25 and MiXCR to the public reads, then kept only in-frame beta chains. Identical CDR3 protein sequences are pooled into one entry, listed with their most common genes and DNA. The sample contains 270,000 or so distinct CDR3 sequences, 30% of them found a single time. The top ten hold approximately 1% of the sample. Lymph node samples came from the axillary draining lymph nodes of breast cancer patients. V loses 10 bases, J loses 2 bases, and the germline ends lie 14 bases apart. Taken from the germline V gene (reference sequence), the CDR1 and CDR2 loops are LNHDA and SQIVND. The CDR3, from cysteine to phenylalanine, totals 13 residues. Of the read, only the CDR3 DNA is kept; its 39 bases are in frame from base 1.

The chain uses TRBV19 and TRBJ1-2; matching of 5 bases hints at TRBD1 as the D gene. The material sequenced was axillary lymph node tissue. The sequence derives from a female donor with breast cancer. Some clones in this sample may be carry-over from other donors' samples. The nucleotide sequence reads TGTGCCACCGATCTGGGGGGAAACTATGGCTACACCTTC. It specifies CATDLGGNYGYTF. This CDR3, with the reference TRBV19 and TRBJ1-2 proteins standing in past its ends, gives the full variable domain DGGITQSPKYLFRKEGQNVTLSCEQNLNHDAMYWYRQDPGQGLRLIYYSQIVNDFQKGDIAEGYSVSREKKESFPLTVTSAQKNPTAFYLCATDLGGNYGYTFGSGTRLTVV.